These 7 T cell receptor beta chains originate from one sample sequenced in a study of T cell repertoires in cytomegalovirus infection. Which antigens these TCRs recognize remains unknown. TCRdb re-analysed the reads in MiXCR, keeping a single row per CDR3 protein. Here the sample spans about 770,000 distinct CDR3 sequences, 25% to 35% being singletons. Sequences were derived from cultured CD8+ T cells from PBMCs, sampled from culture after CMV antigen stimulation. The receptors shown here come from a human donor in good health (CMV status not recorded). Some clones in this sample may be carry-over from other donors' samples.

Remarks on this clonotype: An end of the junction does not agree with germline; a read error may underlie this. The gene calls are TRBV28 and TRBJ1-2; no clear D. The length of the CDR3 is 14 residues. Germline loops: CDR1 MDHEN, CDR2 SYDVKM. The CDR3 sequence: CACSLYSRNYGYTF. CDR3 nucleotides: TGTGCCTGCAGTTTATATTCCAGAAACTATGGCTACACCTTC.

This clonotype was counted at least ten times. The chain combines TRBV12-3 or TRBV12-4 with TRBJ2-5; D gene uncertain. CDR3 length: 11 amino acids. V lost 3 bases, J lost 4 bases, and 3 bases lay in between. This CDR3 is CASSFLETQYF. The CDR3, as DNA: TGTGCCAGCAGTTTTTTAGAGACCCAGTACTTC.

At least ten counts were recorded for this clonotype. The chain joins TRBV7-6 to TRBJ2-3; D possibly corresponds to TRBD1 (5 bases). Trimming cost V 6 bases and J 3 bases, with 10 bases left between them. The CDR3 runs 13 residues. Germline CDR1 is SGHVS and CDR2 is FNYEAQ. CDR3 in amino acids: CASSPTETDTQYF. As DNA, the CDR3 is TGTGCCAGCAGTCCGACAGAGACAGATACGCAGTATTTT.

The chain combines TRBV15 with TRBJ1-4; D might be TRBD1 (6 bases). The CDR3 has 13 amino acids. Germline CDR1 is LNHNV and CDR2 is YYDKDF (reference sequence). Trimming cost V 8 bases and J 7 bases, with 14 bases left between them. CDR3 sequence: CATGGRAGEKLFF. Written as DNA, the CDR3 is TGTGCCACCGGGGGCAGGGCAGGTGAAAAACTGTTTTTT.

This clonotype was counted only a few times. V and J are TRBV10-2 and TRBJ1-6; a weak D match, TRBD1 (5 bases). Trimming left V 4 bases short and J 7 bases short, with 17 bases between. Looked up from germline, CDR1 is WSHSY and CDR2 is SAAADI. This CDR3 is 16 amino acids long. CDR3 amino acids: CASSARGGFENSPLHF. Written as DNA, the CDR3 is TGCGCCAGCAGTGCCCGGGGGGGGTTTGAAAATTCACCCCTCCACTTT.

This clonotype has only a few counts. A junction end diverges from the germline sequence, so it may reflect a read error. The V and J genes are TRBV7-6 and TRBJ2-1; 10 bases line up with TRBD1. CDR3 length equals 16 residues. Looked up from germline, CDR1 is SGHVS and CDR2 is FNYEAQ. This CDR3 is CASSLYRTGGWNEQFF. The CDR3 DNA follows: TGTGCTAGCAGCCTATATCGGACAGGGGGTTGGAATGAGCAGTTCTTC.

The chain employs TRBV24-1 and TRBJ2-3; no firm D call. The V end was cut by 1 base, the J end by 6 bases, with 7 bases between. This CDR3 comprises 13 residues. Germline V lookup: CDR1 KGHDR, CDR2 SFDVKD. The CDR3 DNA reads TGTGCCACCAGTGATTTAGCTCCGGATACGCAGTATTTT. Translating it yields CATSDLAPDTQYF.